These 18 T cell receptor beta chains came from one sample sequenced in a study of blood T cell repertoires in COVID-19 (dated by TCRdb to about 2020). Receptor libraries were prepared by the immunoSEQ multiplex PCR assay. TCRdb obtained this table from immuneACCESS and retained in-frame rearrangements with V and J assigned. These tables miss some clones; where compared with another copy, unresolved V genes account for less than half of the shortfall, and the remainder is unexplained. The sample has 100,000 to 150,000 clones on record, roughly 88% of them singletons. 0.88% of the sample goes to the ten largest clones. The source material was peripheral blood. Receptor source: a woman in her fifties or sixties with active or convalescent COVID-19.

The chain has TRBV4-1 and TRBJ2-3; TRBD1 might be the D (6 bases). The CDR3 extends over 16 amino acids. Germline V gene sequence: CDR1 MGHRA, CDR2 YSYEKL. V lost 3 bases, J lost 2 bases, and 15 bases lay in between. The DNA for the CDR3 is TGCGCCAGCAGCCAGTCACAGGGACCTTACACAGATACGCAGTATTTT. Residues: CASSQSQGPYTDTQYF.

This CDR3 is CASSLLAQNLYEQYF. The CDR3 nucleotides read TGTGCCAGCAGCTTGCTAGCCCAGAACCTATACGAGCAGTACTTC. The chain is built from TRBV5-6 and TRBJ2-7, with a weak D call TRBD2 (5 bases). CDR3 length equals 15 residues. Trimming removed 1 base from V and 4 bases from J, with 15 bases in between. Germline CDR1 is SGHDT and CDR2 is YYEEEE.

This rearrangement joins TRBV5-4 to TRBJ2-1; 9 bases map to TRBD1. CDR3 length equals 16 residues. V gave up 4 bases and J gave up 3 bases; unmatched junction bases: 8. Germline V lookup: CDR1 SGHNT, CDR2 YYREEE (reference sequence). CDR3 DNA: TGTGCCAGCAGCGTCCCCGGGACAGGGATCTACAATGAGCAGTTCTTC. It encodes CASSVPGTGIYNEQFF.

The CDR3 coding sequence is TGTGCCTGGAGTGTACGAGGGGCCGGGGGCATTCAGTACTTC. The encoded protein is CAWSVRGAGGIQYF. This chain connects TRBV30 to TRBJ2-4, with a weak D call TRBD2 (6 bases). Germline V gives CDR1 GTSNPN, CDR2 SVGIG (reference sequence). The CDR3 has 14 amino acids. Trimming cost V 0 bases and J 9 bases, with 15 bases left between them.

V gene TRBV3-1 (or the pseudogene TRBV3-2) combines with J gene TRBJ1-1; no clear D. The CDR3 consists of 14 residues. V dropped 3 bases and J dropped 0 bases, with 8 bases sitting between them. Germline V gene data show CDR1 as LGHDT and CDR2 as YNNKEL (reference sequence). The CDR3 sequence: CASSQDYMNTEAFF. CDR3 coding DNA: TGTGCCAGCAGCCAGGACTACATGAACACTGAAGCTTTCTTT.

This sequence joins TRBV6-2 or TRBV6-3 and TRBJ1-1; TRBD1 matches 7 bases. Germline values: CDR1 MNHEY, CDR2 SVGEGT. The J segment lost 2 bases and the V segment lost 0 bases, leaving 9 bases of the junction unmatched. This CDR3 has 17 amino acids. The CDR3 coding sequence is TGTGCCAGCAGTTACTCTCTACAGGGGAAACAAAACACTGAAGCTTTCTTT. It specifies CASSYSLQGKQNTEAFF.

The chain recombines TRBV19 with TRBJ1-6, with 8 bases matching TRBD1. The V gene's germline CDR1 is LNHDA and CDR2 SQIVND (reference sequence). CDR3 length: 13 amino acids. V was clipped by 6 bases and J by 10 bases; unmatched bases: 5. The CDR3 sequence is CASRGQGGSPLHF. As DNA, the CDR3 is TGTGCCAGTAGAGGACAGGGCGGATCACCCCTCCACTTT.

This rearrangement joins TRBV11-2 to TRBJ2-1, with 9 bases aligning to TRBD2. Germline V gives CDR1 SGHAT, CDR2 FQNNGV. This CDR3 spans 16 amino acids. J was trimmed by 3 bases and V by 3 bases; bases with no gene match: 6. CDR3 amino acids: CASSLPSGTYYNEQFF. The CDR3 DNA is TGTGCCAGCAGCTTGCCTAGCGGGACATACTACAATGAGCAGTTCTTC.

This chain connects TRBV27 to TRBJ1-4; 7 nucleotides line up with TRBD1. The CDR3 loop spans 16 amino acids. CDR1 MNHEY and CDR2 SMNVEV come from the germline V gene (reference sequence). The junction had 12 bases not matched to a gene; V was cut back by 6 bases and J by 5 bases. CDR3 sequence (DNA): TGTGCCAGCAGAAAAGATACAGGGGAAGGGAATGAAAAACTGTTTTTT. Amino acid sequence: CASRKDTGEGNEKLFF. Complete variable domain (other parts from reference TRBV27 and TRBJ1-4): EAQVTQNPRYLITVTGKKLTVTCSQNMNHEYMSWYRQDPGLGLRQIYYSMNVEVTDKGDVPEGYKVSRKEKRNFPLILESPSPNQTSLYFCASRKDTGEGNEKLFFGSGTQLSVL.

The chain links TRBV28 to TRBJ2-3; TRBD1 matches 9 bases. CDR1 is MDHEN, CDR2 SYDVKM, per germline. V gave up 7 bases and J gave up 2 bases; unmatched junction bases: 13. The CDR3 sequence is 17 residues long. The CDR3 region is CASIPTPGQGVTDTQYF. DNA of the CDR3: TGTGCCAGCATCCCTACCCCGGGACAGGGTGTCACAGATACGCAGTATTTT. The variable domain in full, completed from reference TRBV28 and TRBJ2-3, reads DVKVTQSSRYLVKRTGEKVFLECVQDMDHENMFWYRQDPGLGLRLIYFSYDVKMKEKGDIPEGYSVSREKKERFSLILESASTNQTSMYLCASIPTPGQGVTDTQYFGPGTRLTVL.

The chain recombines TRBV6-4 with TRBJ2-5; 8 bases line up with TRBD1. The CDR3 spans 15 residues. With 6 bases clipped from V and 3 bases from J, the junction kept 9 bases outside the gene matches. Germline CDR1 and CDR2: MRHNA and SNTAGT. This chain's CDR3 is CASRESQTGEETQYF. The DNA for the CDR3 is TGTGCCAGCAGAGAAAGCCAGACAGGGGAAGAGACCCAGTACTTC.

This clone occurred once. J is TRBJ2-2 and V is TRBV28, with D possibly TRBD1 on 5 matching bases. V lost 6 bases, J lost 7 bases, and 21 bases lay in between. Germline-derived CDR1 and CDR2 are MDHEN and SYDVKM. CDR3 length equals 16 residues. CDR3 nucleotide sequence: TGTGCCAGCAGGGGGCACCTGACAAACCCCAGCGGGGAGCTGTTTTTT. Translated: CASRGHLTNPSGELFF.

CDR3 bases: TGTGCCAGCAGCCTTTCTTTAGATATGAACACTGAAGCTTTCTTT. This sequence encodes CASSLSLDMNTEAFF. The chain combines TRBV14 with TRBJ1-1; D not resolved. Germline CDR1 and CDR2: SGHDN and FVKESK. The CDR3 consists of 15 residues. Trimming cost V 4 bases and J 0 bases, with 12 bases left between them.

The chain uses TRBV4-3 and TRBJ2-7, with 9 bases that match TRBD2. In germline, CDR1 is LGHNA, CDR2 YSLEER. The CDR3 is made up of 17 amino acids. The junction had 13 bases not matched to a gene; V was cut back by 4 bases and J by 3 bases. The CDR3 nucleotides read TGCGCCAGCAGCCCTCACGCGGGGACTAGCCGACTCTACGAGCAGTACTTC. It is translated as CASSPHAGTSRLYEQYF.

The V call is TRBV6-6, the J call TRBJ2-3; 15 bases are shared with TRBD2. This CDR3 comprises 16 residues. Germline CDR1 is MNHNY and CDR2 is SVGAGI (reference sequence). Trimming took 5 bases from V and 6 from J; bases not matched to a gene: 6. CDR3 DNA: TGTGCCAGCAGTCAACCCGGACTAGCGGGGGGGGATACGCAGTATTTT. It is translated as CASSQPGLAGGDTQYF.

This sequence joins TRBV29-1 and TRBJ2-2, with 7 bases lining up with TRBD2. The V segment lost 3 bases and the J segment 5 bases; nucleotides outside the gene matches: 3. Looked up from germline, CDR1 is SQVTM and CDR2 is ANQGSEA. CDR3 size: 13 residues. Here the CDR3 reads CSVDSGHTGELFF. CDR3 nucleotides: TGCAGCGTTGATAGCGGGCATACCGGGGAGCTGTTTTTT.

V is TRBV7-2 and J is TRBJ2-1, with a tentative D call TRBD2 (6 bases). The germline V gene encodes CDR1 SGHTA and CDR2 FQGNSA. The CDR3 loop spans 17 amino acids. V lost 2 bases, J lost 6 bases, and 20 bases lay in between. In nucleotides, the CDR3 is TGTGCCAGCAGCTTAACGTCCATGGTACGGGAGTTCAATGAGCAGTTCTTC. This sequence encodes CASSLTSMVREFNEQFF.

The V call is TRBV2, the J call TRBJ1-1; 8 bases map to TRBD1. J was trimmed by 5 bases and V by 2 bases; bases with no gene match: 7. The V gene's germline CDR1 is SNHLY and CDR2 FYNNEI. The CDR3 sequence is 15 residues long. The CDR3 protein is CASSENGQGRTEAFF. CDR3 coding DNA: TGTGCCAGCAGTGAAAATGGACAGGGTCGGACTGAAGCTTTCTTT.